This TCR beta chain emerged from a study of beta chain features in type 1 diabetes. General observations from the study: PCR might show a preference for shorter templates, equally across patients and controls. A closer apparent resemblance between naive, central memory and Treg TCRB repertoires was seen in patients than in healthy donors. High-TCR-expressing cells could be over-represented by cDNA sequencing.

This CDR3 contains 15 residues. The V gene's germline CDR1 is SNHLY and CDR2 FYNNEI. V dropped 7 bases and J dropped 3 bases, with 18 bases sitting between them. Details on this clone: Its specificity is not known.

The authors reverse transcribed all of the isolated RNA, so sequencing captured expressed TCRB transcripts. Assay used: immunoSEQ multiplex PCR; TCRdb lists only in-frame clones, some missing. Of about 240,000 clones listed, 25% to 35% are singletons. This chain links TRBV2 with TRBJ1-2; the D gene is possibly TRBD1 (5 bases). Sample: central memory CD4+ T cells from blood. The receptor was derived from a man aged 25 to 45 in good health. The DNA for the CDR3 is TGTGCCAGCACGGCCCAAGGGGCCGGGGACTATGGCTACACCTTC. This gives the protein CASTAQGAGDYGYTF.